This TCR beta chain was sequenced for a study of blood T cell repertoires in COVID-19. The data were produced by immunoSEQ multiplex PCR, yet TCRdb's version contains in-frame clones alone and is incomplete. The table records about 69,000 clones, 85% to 95% of them present only once. From germline, CDR1 is MNHEY and CDR2 SVGAGI. J was trimmed by 3 bases and V by 8 bases; bases with no gene match: 2. The CDR3 sequence is 12 residues long. This sequence was found in an older woman with active COVID-19. The rearrangement uses TRBV6-5 and TRBJ2-7; 9 nucleotides agree with TRBD2. The sample comprised peripheral blood. The CDR3 reads CASETSGYEQYF. CDR3 DNA sequence: TGTGCCAGCGAGACTAGCGGCTACGAGCAGTACTTC.